This T cell receptor beta chain was captured by sequencing in a study of blood T cell repertoires in COVID-19. Profiling relied on immunoSEQ multiplex PCR, and the TCRdb table lists in-frame clones only, not all of them. The sample lists some 57,000 clones, around 87% occurring once. Trimming stripped 7 bases from V and 3 bases from J, with 11 bases between. Germline lookup yields CDR1 LNHDA and CDR2 SQIVND (reference sequence). This CDR3 comprises 13 residues. This TCR derives from a man between 65 and 80 years old with acute or convalescent COVID-19. The V call is TRBV19, the J call TRBJ2-3; maybe TRBD1 (5 bases). Source material: peripheral blood. DNA of the CDR3: TGTGCCAGTACCCCCAAGGGGACAGATACGCAGTATTTT. Its protein product is CASTPKGTDTQYF.